The 5 T cell receptor beta chains reported below all come from one sample, sequenced in a study of regulatory T cells in long-lasting Graves disease. Time point indicated: newly diagnosed GD, antithyroid drugs for less than 3 months. The TCR library used RNA extracted from PBMCs. The authors built TCR beta libraries using iRepertoire HTBI primers and Arm-PCR of CDR3 regions. One entry per CDR3 protein results from TCRdb running MiXCR on the multiplex PCR reads. Of fewer than 650,000 distinct CDR3 sequences in the sample, roughly 15% were seen once. These sequences were also reported in another study, on T cells in Graves' hyperthyroidism and ophthalmopathy.

The input for sequencing was peripheral blood mononuclear cells (PBMCs), taken at new diagnosis, from a patient treated with antithyroid drugs. These receptors were taken from a woman aged 25 to 39 with Graves disease.

In this sample, this clonotype turned up once. The chain employs TRBV20-1 and TRBJ2-3, with 14 bases lining up with TRBD2. The CDR3 totals 17 residues. Trimming at V came to 6 bases and at J to 6 bases, leaving 14 bases not matched to a gene. CDR1 DFQATT and CDR2 SNEGSKA come from the germline V gene (reference sequence). The CDR3 nucleotides read TGCAGTGCGGACGAAGGACTAGCGGGGGGCAGGAGGGATACGCAGTATTTT. It translates to CSADEGLAGGRRDTQYF.

For this clonotype: A read error is possible here, since a much larger clone lies one base away. This chain connects TRBV28 to TRBJ1-2; D perhaps matches TRBD1 (6 bases). Per the germline V gene, CDR1 is MDHEN and CDR2 is SYDVKM. V was trimmed by 3 bases and J by 6 bases, leaving 11 bases between them. This CDR3 contains 13 residues. CDR3 protein: CASSFDRIDGYTF. CDR3 in DNA: TGTGCCAGCAGTTTCGACAGGATCGATGGCTACACCTTC.

The genes are TRBV25-1 and TRBJ1-3; D is ambiguous. V was clipped by 2 bases and J by 0 bases, with 17 bases between them. The CDR3 loop spans 18 amino acids. CDR1 and CDR2 from the germline V gene are MGHDK and SYGVNS. The CDR3, as DNA: TGTGCCAGCAGTGAAACGCCCGGGATCTATAGCTCTGGAAACACCATATATTTT. Its protein is CASSETPGIYSSGNTIYF. Variable domain in full (rest from reference TRBV25-1 and TRBJ1-3): EADIYQTPRYLVIGTGKKITLECSQTMGHDKMYWYQQDPGMELHLIHYSYGVNSTEKGDLSSESTVSRIRTEHFPLTLESARPSHTSQYLCASSETPGIYSSGNTIYFGEGSWLTVV.

Note on this clonotype: Just one base apart from a much larger clone, this may be a read error. V usage is TRBV7-2 and J usage is TRBJ1-1; 7 bases align to TRBD1. CDR3 length equals 15 residues. Looked up from germline, CDR1 is SGHTA and CDR2 is FQGNSA. The CDR3 nucleotides are TGTGCCAGCAGCTTGGGGACAGTTATTAACACTGAAGCTTCCTTT. Translation gives CASSLGTVINTEASF.

With regard to this clonotype: A much larger clone differs from this one at a single base, so this may be a read error. The rearrangement uses TRBV28 and TRBJ2-3; 7 bases line up with TRBD1. The V gene's germline CDR1 is MDHEN and CDR2 SYDVKM. The CDR3 totals 15 residues. The chain's CDR3 is CASSRTGISTGTQYF. CDR3 bases: TGTGCCAGCAGCAGGACAGGCATTAGCACAGGTACGCAGTATTTT.